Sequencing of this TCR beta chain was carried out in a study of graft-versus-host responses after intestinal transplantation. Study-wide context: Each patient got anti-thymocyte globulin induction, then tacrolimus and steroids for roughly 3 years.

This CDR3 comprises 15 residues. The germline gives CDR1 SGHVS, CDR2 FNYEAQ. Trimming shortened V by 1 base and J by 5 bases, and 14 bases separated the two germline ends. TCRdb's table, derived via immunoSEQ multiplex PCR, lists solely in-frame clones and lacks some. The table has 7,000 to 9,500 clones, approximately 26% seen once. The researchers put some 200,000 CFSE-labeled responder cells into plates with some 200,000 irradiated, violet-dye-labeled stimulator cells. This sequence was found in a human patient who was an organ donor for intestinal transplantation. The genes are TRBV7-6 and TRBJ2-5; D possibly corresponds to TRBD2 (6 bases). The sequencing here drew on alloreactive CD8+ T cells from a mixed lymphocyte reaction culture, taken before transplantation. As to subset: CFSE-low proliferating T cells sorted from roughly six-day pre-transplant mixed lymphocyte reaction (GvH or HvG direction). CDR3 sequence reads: CASSLGTGVQETQYF. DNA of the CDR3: TGTGCCAGCAGCTTAGGTACGGGGGTCCAGGAGACCCAGTACTTC. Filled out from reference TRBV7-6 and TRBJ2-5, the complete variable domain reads GAGVSQSPRYKVTKRGQDVALRCDPISGHVSLYWYRQALGQGPEFLTYFNYEAQQDKSGLPNDRFSAERPEGSISTLTIQRTEQRDSAMYRCASSLGTGVQETQYFGPGTRLLVL.